This T cell receptor beta chain emerged from a study of hypomethylating agent response in myelodysplastic syndrome (dated by TCRdb to the early 2020s). The study in broad terms: The hypomethylating agents azacitidine (8 of 11) or decitabine (3 of 11) were used to treat the patients. TET2 mutation was identified most frequently, being present in about 50% of the 11 patients. Complete response or hematologic improvement counted as response, and patients meeting neither criterion were classed as non-responders. Among the myelodysplastic syndrome patients in the cohort, several were male and 2 were female. Patients had a mean age of roughly 72 +/- 6.3 years, and a diploid cytogenetic profile was the most common. Six patients had a response of complete response or hematologic improvement, and 4 or 5 patients did not respond.

For this clone: Its antigen is not yet known. Nothing much larger sits one base from this clone, and base qualities are not available.

Broader findings and caveats from the paper: Responders more often showed novel clonotypes emerging, while non-responders displayed more contracted clonotypes after treatment. Healthy control donors were not age-matched to MDS patients, which could have impacted the MDS versus healthy comparison. The shared GLIPH2 clusters might recognize novel MDS antigens, but this possibility was not confirmed and requires experimental validation. Richness, rarefaction diversity and clonality did not change significantly after hypomethylating agent treatment, across all patients or within response groups. Only 10 to 12 patients were analyzed, making the cohort small.

The library was produced with the immunoSEQ multiplex PCR assay. Survey resolution was applied, with two replicates of about 200 ng each being run for a total of around 400 ng of DNA per sample. The hsTCRB kit detected rearranged TCRB sequences in genomic DNA using multiplex PCR primers targeting V and J genes. To amplify the CDR3 region, the first PCR ran for 31 cycles with the QIAGEN Multiplex PCR Kit. A second PCR of about 8 cycles attached sample barcodes and Illumina adapters to each replicate. Pooled libraries were quantified with a QuantStudio 6 and the KAPA library quantification kit. Approximately 15 pM of pooled libraries was sequenced on an Illumina MiSeq using 156-cycle single-end reads and a 15-cycle index read. As for how the authors treated the data: Of 168,753 unique clonotypes, about 1.6% were flagged by VDJdb annotation as previously reported viral-epitope-specific clonotypes. Raw reads were processed into normalized, annotated TCRB repertoires with the immunoSEQ Data Assistant and immunoSEQ Analyzer. Clonotype analysis used the immunarch R package version 0.6.5 and BioAnalyzer. Before richness was estimated, every repertoire was downsampled to match the clone count of the smallest repertoire. Clonotypes were categorized as expanded, contracted or novel by Fisher's exact tests, where a novel clonotype had zero frequency before treatment. Significantly changed CDR3 beta sequences were clustered with GLIPH2 at simulation_depth=1000 and kmer_min_depth=3, and CDR3s shorter than five residues were left out. This immuneACCESS table, as held by TCRdb, lists in-frame sequences with V and J called but not all clones. Of the missing ones, under half trace to an unresolved V gene in checked studies; the others have no known cause. Clonal size and the V and J genes are those of that table, whereas D and trimming came from the DNA. The sample table holds fewer than 2,000 clones, of which approximately 86% were seen once. The leading ten clones occupy approximately 22% of the sample.

Bulk bone marrow was analyzed without sorting T-cell subsets. Bone marrow from about a dozen myelodysplastic syndrome patients was immunosequenced for TCR beta CDR3 regions before and after hypomethylating agent therapy. For longitudinal repertoire tracking, a baseline bone marrow plus two to three bone marrows at different post-treatment timepoints were contributed by each patient. Genomic DNA was isolated from whole bone marrow, and DNA quality was assessed with TapeStation, NanoDrop OneC and PicoGreen assays. V loses 8 bases at its end and J loses 5 bases; junction bases beyond the gene matches: 3. Taken from the germline V gene, the CDR1 and CDR2 loops are SGHTA and FQGTGA. The CDR3 goes from the cysteine to the phenylalanine over 13 residues. Left in the record is the CDR3 DNA by itself, 39 bases read in frame from the first base.

Recombination linked TRBV7-3 to TRBJ2-1, with TRBD2 matching 10 junction bases. The sequenced sample was bone marrow, obtained before or after starting hypomethylating agent treatment for myelodysplastic syndrome (not recorded which). The TCR comes from a human donor with myelodysplastic syndrome. At the DNA level, the sequence is TGTGCCAGCGGGACTAGCGACCACAATGAGCAGTTCTTC. This is translated as CASGTSDHNEQFF.